These 18 T cell receptor beta chains were sequenced from one sample in a study of tissue T cells after allogeneic stem cell transplantation. The assay was immunoSEQ multiplex PCR, and TCRdb's table has in-frame clones only and misses some. The sample lists under 750 clones, around four fifths occurring once. The specimen comprised liver tissue, sampled at autopsy. These receptors were obtained from a female patient aged 18 to 55 with steroid-refractory graft-versus-host disease after an allogeneic stem cell transplant. Some T cells here may be from the graft donor.

This clone was seen once. This rearrangement joins TRBV15 to TRBJ2-1; 8 positions agree with TRBD2. The V gene's germline CDR1 is LNHNV and CDR2 YYDKDF (reference sequence). V gave up 0 bases and J gave up 2 bases; unmatched junction bases: 0. This CDR3 has 15 amino acids. This CDR3 is CATSREREAYNEQFF. As DNA, the CDR3 is TGTGCCACCAGCAGAGAGCGGGAGGCCTACAATGAGCAGTTCTTC.

The chain combines TRBV27 with TRBJ1-5; 7 bases fit TRBD1. Trimming took 7 bases from V and 3 from J; bases not matched to a gene: 9. The V gene's germline CDR1 is MNHEY and CDR2 SMNVEV (reference sequence). There are 15 residues in the CDR3. As DNA, the CDR3 is TGTGCCAGCATGAGGGGGACAGTGAACAATCAGCCCCAGCATTTT. This encodes CASMRGTVNNQPQHF.

The chain joins TRBV27 to TRBJ2-1; D tentatively reads TRBD1 or TRBD2 (6 bases each). Looked up from germline, CDR1 is MNHEY and CDR2 is SMNVEV (reference sequence). This CDR3 spans 15 amino acids. V dropped 1 base and J dropped 3 bases, with 10 bases sitting between them. The CDR3 sequence is CASSLLGGLYNEQFF. CDR3 sequence (DNA): TGTGCCAGCAGTTTATTAGGGGGGCTCTACAATGAGCAGTTCTTC.

The CDR3 protein is CSVHDRFSGNEQFF. The CDR3 DNA reads TGCAGCGTTCATGACAGGTTCTCGGGCAATGAGCAGTTCTTC. The J gene is TRBJ2-1, the V gene TRBV29-1; maybe TRBD1 (6 bases). Trimming took 5 bases from V and 6 from J, leaving 17 bases between them. The germline V gene encodes CDR1 SQVTM and CDR2 ANQGSEA. The CDR3 consists of 14 residues.

The chain couples TRBV2 to TRBJ2-2; 7 positions match TRBD2. Per germline, CDR1 SNHLY and CDR2 FYNNEI. The CDR3 sequence is 15 residues long. J gave up 2 bases and V 5 bases, and 5 bases lay outside the gene matches. The chain's CDR3 is CASSPGTINTGELFF. CDR3 DNA sequence: TGTGCCAGCAGTCCCGGGACTATCAACACCGGGGAGCTGTTTTTT.

The chain is built from TRBV2 and TRBJ1-2; no clear D. Germline values: CDR1 SNHLY, CDR2 FYNNEI. The V end was cut by 7 bases, the J end by 2 bases, with 11 bases between. CDR3 length equals 13 residues. The CDR3 is CASTPRRNYGYTF. CDR3 sequence (DNA): TGTGCCAGCACCCCAAGGAGGAACTATGGCTACACCTTC. Based on the CDR3 plus reference TRBV2 and TRBJ1-2, the full variable domain is EPEVTQTPSHQVTQMGQEVILRCVPISNHLYFYWYRQILGQKVEFLVSFYNNEISEKSEIFDDQFSVERPDGSNFTLKIRSTKLEDSAMYFCASTPRRNYGYTFGSGTRLTVV.

J is TRBJ1-1 and V is TRBV10-3, with TRBD1 matching over 8 bases. The CDR3 is 15 residues long. Germline assignment: CDR1 ENHRY and CDR2 SYGVKD. V shed 4 bases and J 5 bases; nucleotides not matched to a gene: 9. The CDR3 spells CAISALQGVYTEAFF. The CDR3 DNA sequence: TGTGCCATCAGTGCCTTACAGGGGGTATATACTGAAGCTTTCTTT.

In this sample, this clone turned up once. The rearrangement uses TRBV5-1 and TRBJ1-1; D not certain. The CDR3 is 11 residues long. Germline CDR1 and CDR2: SGHRS and YFSETQ. Trimming shortened V by 2 bases and J by 8 bases, and 7 bases separated the two germline ends. The CDR3, as DNA: TGCGCCAGCAGCTTCAATTCCGAAGCTTTCTTT. Its translation: CASSFNSEAFF.

In its sample, this clone was seen once. V usage is TRBV6-2 or TRBV6-3 and J usage is TRBJ2-7; 9 bases are shared with TRBD2. This CDR3 has 20 amino acids. V gave up 2 bases and J gave up 0 bases; unmatched junction bases: 17. Germline CDR1 MNHEY, CDR2 SVGEGT. CDR3 in amino acids: CASSYGLFVRAGGSSYEQYF. The CDR3 DNA is TGTGCCAGCAGTTACGGGCTTTTCGTCCGGGCGGGGGGGAGCTCCTACGAGCAGTACTTC.

V and J are TRBV6-2 or TRBV6-3 and TRBJ2-5; 7 nucleotides match TRBD1. The V gene's germline CDR1 is MNHEY and CDR2 SVGEGT. This CDR3 spans 14 amino acids. J lost 3 bases, V lost 2 bases, and 3 bases had no gene match. CDR3 in amino acids: CASSYMDRKETQYF. The CDR3 DNA reads as TGTGCCAGCAGTTACATGGACAGGAAAGAGACCCAGTACTTC.

J is TRBJ2-1 and V is TRBV10-1; D gene ambiguous. The CDR3 spans 12 residues. Trimming cost V 5 bases and J 7 bases, with 9 bases left between them. Germline V CDR1 and CDR2: WNHNN, SYGVQD (reference sequence). The CDR3 loop is CASSSPWNEQFF. The CDR3 DNA sequence: TGCGCCAGCAGTTCTCCCTGGAATGAGCAGTTCTTC.

This chain joins TRBV27 and TRBJ2-4; D may correspond to TRBD1 or TRBD2 (5 bases each). Per the germline V gene, CDR1 is MNHEY and CDR2 is SMNVEV (reference sequence). V was shortened by 5 bases and J by 8 bases, with 16 bases between the two germline ends. The CDR3 loop spans 14 amino acids. The CDR3 sequence: CASSRQYPGYIQYF. The CDR3 DNA sequence: TGTGCCAGCAGTCGACAGTACCCGGGGTACATTCAGTACTTC.

The count of this clone is one. The V and J genes are TRBV11-2 and TRBJ1-4; the match to TRBD1 covers 9 bases. This CDR3 region has 16 residues. Germline CDR1 and CDR2: SGHAT and FQNNGV. J was trimmed by 4 bases and V by 5 bases; bases with no gene match: 8. The CDR3 nucleotides are TGTGCCAGCAGCGTCCGGGACAGGGTTATTAATGAAAAACTGTTTTTT. Its translation: CASSVRDRVINEKLFF.

In its sample, this clone is hyperexpanded (1% or more). This chain links TRBV9 with TRBJ2-1; the D is unclear. Trimming took 3 bases from V and 2 from J, leaving 3 bases between them. The germline gives CDR1 SGDLS, CDR2 YYNGEE. This CDR3 spans 12 amino acids. The CDR3, as DNA: TGTGCCAGCAGCGGGGCCTACAATGAGCAGTTCTTC. Translating gives CASSGAYNEQFF.

The rearrangement joins TRBV9 to TRBJ2-2, with D hard to call. Germline V gene data show CDR1 as SGDLS and CDR2 as YYNGEE. This CDR3 is built from 11 residues. Trimming took 3 bases from V and 9 from J, leaving 6 bases between them. The CDR3: CASSGPRELFF. Written as DNA, the CDR3 is TGTGCCAGCAGCGGCCCCCGGGAGCTGTTTTTT. Variable domain in full (rest from reference TRBV9 and TRBJ2-2): DSGVTQTPKHLITATGQRVTLRCSPRSGDLSVYWYQQSLDQGLQFLIQYYNGEERAKGNILERFSAQQFPDLHSELNLSSLELGDSALYFCASSGPRELFFGEGSRLTVL.

Only one count was recorded for this clone. The V call is TRBV16, the J call TRBJ2-3; no definite D call. Trimming removed 7 bases from V and 2 bases from J, with 10 bases in between. This CDR3 has 13 residues. CDR1 is KGHSY, CDR2 FQNENV, per germline. This CDR3 reads CASIPTDTDTQYF. For the CDR3, the DNA is TGTGCCAGCATCCCCACAGACACAGATACGCAGTATTTT.

The chain links TRBV5-1 to TRBJ2-7; 9 bases agree with TRBD1. Germline V gene data show CDR1 as SGHRS and CDR2 as YFSETQ. This CDR3 is built from 14 residues. Trimming took 5 bases from V and 3 from J; bases not matched to a gene: 6. The CDR3 DNA reads TGCGCCAGCAGAACCGGGACAGGGTTCTACGAGCAGTACTTC. It yields the protein CASRTGTGFYEQYF. The whole variable domain, filled in from reference TRBV5-1 and TRBJ2-7, reads KAGVTQTPRYLIKTRGQQVTLSCSPISGHRSVSWYQQTPGQGLQFLFEYFSETQRNKGNFPGRFSGRQFSNSRSEMNVSTLELGDSALYLCASRTGTGFYEQYFGPGTRLTVT.

The CDR3: CASSLKSGLAGFNEQYF. The CDR3 nucleotides are TGCGCCAGCAGCTTGAAAAGTGGCCTAGCGGGATTCAACGAGCAGTACTTC. This sequence joins TRBV5-1 and TRBJ2-7; 9 bases are shared with TRBD2. The germline V gene encodes CDR1 SGHRS and CDR2 YFSETQ. The CDR3 consists of 17 residues. V was clipped by 1 base and J by 5 bases; unmatched bases: 13. Together with reference TRBV5-1 and TRBJ2-7, the CDR3 gives the full variable domain: KAGVTQTPRYLIKTRGQQVTLSCSPISGHRSVSWYQQTPGQGLQFLFEYFSETQRNKGNFPGRFSGRQFSNSRSEMNVSTLELGDSALYLCASSLKSGLAGFNEQYFGPGTRLTVT.